Sequencing of this T cell receptor (beta chain) was carried out in a study of cytomegalovirus exposure and HLA in healthy donors. V was pared by 2 bases and J by 0 bases, with 7 bases of the junction left unmatched. This CDR3 is 17 amino acids long. From germline, CDR1 is SGHTA and CDR2 FQGTGA. Primers: 60 Vbeta forward and 13 Jbeta reverse. Clones were sequenced by immunoSEQ multiplex PCR, and TCRdb holds only the in-frame ones, with some missing. The sample yields 150,000 to 180,000 clones, 82% seen once. Study-level findings and limits: Earlier results showed most TCR beta V segments being productive about 87% or about 30% of the time.

This clone was observed a few times. Its specificity is unknown. This chain links TRBV7-3 with TRBJ2-3, with 8 nucleotides matching TRBD1. Sequenced: PBMCs. The sequence was obtained from a woman aged 45-65 years in good health and CMV-seropositive. CDR3 coding DNA: TGTGCCAGCAGCTTAGAACAGGGGGTAACTAGCACAGATACGCAGTATTTT. This codes for CASSLEQGVTSTDTQYF.